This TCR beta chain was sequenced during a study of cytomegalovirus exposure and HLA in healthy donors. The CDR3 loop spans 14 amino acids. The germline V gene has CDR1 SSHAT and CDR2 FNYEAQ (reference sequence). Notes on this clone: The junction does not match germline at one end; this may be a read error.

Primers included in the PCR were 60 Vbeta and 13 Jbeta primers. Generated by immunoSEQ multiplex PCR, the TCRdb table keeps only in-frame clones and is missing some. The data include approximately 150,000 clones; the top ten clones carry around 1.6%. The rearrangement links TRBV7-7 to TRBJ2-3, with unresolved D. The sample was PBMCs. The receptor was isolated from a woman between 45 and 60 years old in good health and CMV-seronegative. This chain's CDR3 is CASSPTESTDTQYF. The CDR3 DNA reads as TGTGCTAGCAGCCCGACGGAGAGCACAGATACGCAGTATTTT. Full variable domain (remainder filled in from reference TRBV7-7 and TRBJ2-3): GAGVSQSPRYKVTKRGQDVTLRCDPISSHATLYWYQQALGQGPEFLTYFNYEAQPDKSGLPSDRFSAERPEGSISTLTIQRTEQRDSAMYRCASSPTESTDTQYFGPGTRLTVL.